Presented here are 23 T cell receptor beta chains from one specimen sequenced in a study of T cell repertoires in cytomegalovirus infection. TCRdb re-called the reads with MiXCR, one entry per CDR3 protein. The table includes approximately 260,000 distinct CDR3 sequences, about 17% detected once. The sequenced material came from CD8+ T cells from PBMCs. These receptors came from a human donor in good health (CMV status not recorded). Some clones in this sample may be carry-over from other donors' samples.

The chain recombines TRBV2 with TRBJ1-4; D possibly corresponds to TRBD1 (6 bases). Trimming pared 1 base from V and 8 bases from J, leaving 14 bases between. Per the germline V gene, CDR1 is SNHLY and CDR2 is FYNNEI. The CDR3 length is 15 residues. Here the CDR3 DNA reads TGTGCCAGCAGTGAAGAAATTGCAGGGGCGGAAAAACTGTTTTTT. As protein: CASSEEIAGAEKLFF.

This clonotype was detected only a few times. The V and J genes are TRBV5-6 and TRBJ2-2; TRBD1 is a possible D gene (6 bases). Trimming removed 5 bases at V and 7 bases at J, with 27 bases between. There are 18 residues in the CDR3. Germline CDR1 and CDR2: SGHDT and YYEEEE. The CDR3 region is CASRDSEAERLHGGELFF. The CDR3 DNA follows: TGTGCCAGCAGGGACAGTGAAGCGGAGCGGTTACACGGCGGGGAGCTGTTTTTT. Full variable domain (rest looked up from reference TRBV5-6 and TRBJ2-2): DAGVTQSPTHLIKTRGQQVTLRCSPKSGHDTVSWYQQALGQGPQFIFQYYEEEERQRGNFPDRFSGHQFPNYSSELNVNALLLGDSALYLCASRDSEAERLHGGELFFGEGSRLTVL.

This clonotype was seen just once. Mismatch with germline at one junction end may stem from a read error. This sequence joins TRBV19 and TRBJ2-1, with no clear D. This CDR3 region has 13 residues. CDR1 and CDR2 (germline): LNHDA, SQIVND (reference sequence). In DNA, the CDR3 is TGTGTCAGTAGTATTTTTGTAGACAATGAGCAGTTCTTC. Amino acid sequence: CVSSIFVDNEQFF.

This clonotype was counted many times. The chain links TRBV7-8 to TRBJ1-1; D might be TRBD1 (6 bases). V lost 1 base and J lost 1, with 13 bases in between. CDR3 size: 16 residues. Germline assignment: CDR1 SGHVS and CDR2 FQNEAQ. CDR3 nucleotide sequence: TGTGCCAGCAGCTTAGTTCTGGGACACCAGAACACTGAAGCTTTCTTT. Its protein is CASSLVLGHQNTEAFF.

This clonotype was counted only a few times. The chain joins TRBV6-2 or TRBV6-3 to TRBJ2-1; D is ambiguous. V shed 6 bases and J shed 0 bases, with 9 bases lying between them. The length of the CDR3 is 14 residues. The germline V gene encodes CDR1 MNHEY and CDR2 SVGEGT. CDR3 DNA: TGTGCCAGCAGGAGTCGGTCCTCCTACAATGAGCAGTTCTTC. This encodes CASRSRSSYNEQFF.

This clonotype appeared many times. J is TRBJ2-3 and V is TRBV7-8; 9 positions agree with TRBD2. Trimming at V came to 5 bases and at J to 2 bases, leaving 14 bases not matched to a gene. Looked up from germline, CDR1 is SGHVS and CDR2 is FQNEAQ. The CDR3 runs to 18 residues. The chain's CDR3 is CASSLRGGGASSTDTQYF. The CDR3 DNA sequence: TGTGCCAGCAGCCTACGGGGCGGGGGGGCATCCTCCACAGATACGCAGTATTTT. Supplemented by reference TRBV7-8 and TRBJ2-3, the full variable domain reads GAGVSQSPRYKVAKRGQDVALRCDPISGHVSLFWYQQALGQGPEFLTYFQNEAQLDKSGLPSDRFFAERPEGSVSTLKIQRTQQEDSAVYLCASSLRGGGASSTDTQYFGPGTRLTVL.

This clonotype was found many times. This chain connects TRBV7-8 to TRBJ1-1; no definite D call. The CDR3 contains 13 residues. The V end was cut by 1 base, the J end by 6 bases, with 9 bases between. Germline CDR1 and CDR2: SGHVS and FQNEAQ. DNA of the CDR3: TGTGCCAGCAGCTTAGGTCTCCCACCTGAAGCTTTCTTT. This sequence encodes CASSLGLPPEAFF.

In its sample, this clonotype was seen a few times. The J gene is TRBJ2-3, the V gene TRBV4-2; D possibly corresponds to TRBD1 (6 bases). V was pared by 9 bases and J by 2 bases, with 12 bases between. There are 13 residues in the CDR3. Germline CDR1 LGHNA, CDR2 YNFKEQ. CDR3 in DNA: TGTGCCAGTGGAGAGGGGGACACAGATACGCAGTATTTT. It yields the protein CASGEGDTDTQYF.

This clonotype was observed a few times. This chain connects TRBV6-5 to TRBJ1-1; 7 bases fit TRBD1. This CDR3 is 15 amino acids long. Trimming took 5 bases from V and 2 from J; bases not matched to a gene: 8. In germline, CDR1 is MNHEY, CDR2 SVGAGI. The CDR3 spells CASSEYRGSNTEAFF. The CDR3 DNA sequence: TGTGCCAGCAGTGAGTACAGGGGTAGTAACACTGAAGCTTTCTTT.

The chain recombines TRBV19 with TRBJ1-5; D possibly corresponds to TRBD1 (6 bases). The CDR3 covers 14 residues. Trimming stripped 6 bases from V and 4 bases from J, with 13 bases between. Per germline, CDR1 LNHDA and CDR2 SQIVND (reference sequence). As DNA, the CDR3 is TGTGCCAGTAGCCCGGGACAATGGAATCAGCCCCAGCATTTT. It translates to CASSPGQWNQPQHF. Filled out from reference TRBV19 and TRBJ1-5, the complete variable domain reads DGGITQSPKYLFRKEGQNVTLSCEQNLNHDAMYWYRQDPGQGLRLIYYSQIVNDFQKGDIAEGYSVSREKKESFPLTVTSAQKNPTAFYLCASSPGQWNQPQHFGDGTRLSIL.

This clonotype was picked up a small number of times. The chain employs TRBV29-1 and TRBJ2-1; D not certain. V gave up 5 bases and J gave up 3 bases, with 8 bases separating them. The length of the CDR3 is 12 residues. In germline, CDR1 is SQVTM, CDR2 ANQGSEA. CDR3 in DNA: TGCAGCGTTCTTCGCAGCTACAATGAGCAGTTCTTC. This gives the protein CSVLRSYNEQFF.

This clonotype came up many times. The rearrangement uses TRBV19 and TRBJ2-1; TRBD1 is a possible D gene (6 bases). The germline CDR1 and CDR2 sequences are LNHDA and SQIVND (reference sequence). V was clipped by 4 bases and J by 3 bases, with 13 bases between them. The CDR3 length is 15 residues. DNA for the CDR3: TGTGCCAGTAGTACCGGGACACGAAACTACAATGAGCAGTTCTTC. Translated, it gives CASSTGTRNYNEQFF.

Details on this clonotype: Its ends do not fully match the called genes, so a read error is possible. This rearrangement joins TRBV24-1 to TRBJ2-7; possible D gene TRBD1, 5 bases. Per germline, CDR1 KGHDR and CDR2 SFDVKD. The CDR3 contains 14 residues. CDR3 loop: CATNDLHLGRVGYF. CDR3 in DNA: TGTGCCACCAATGATTTGCACCTTGGCAGGGTCGGTTACTTC.

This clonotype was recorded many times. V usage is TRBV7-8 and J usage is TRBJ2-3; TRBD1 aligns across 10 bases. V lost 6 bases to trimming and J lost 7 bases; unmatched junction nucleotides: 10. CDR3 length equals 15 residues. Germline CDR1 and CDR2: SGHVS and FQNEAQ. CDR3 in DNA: TGTGCCAGCAGACCGGGACAGGGGTTCTATAATACGCAGTATTTT. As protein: CASRPGQGFYNTQYF.

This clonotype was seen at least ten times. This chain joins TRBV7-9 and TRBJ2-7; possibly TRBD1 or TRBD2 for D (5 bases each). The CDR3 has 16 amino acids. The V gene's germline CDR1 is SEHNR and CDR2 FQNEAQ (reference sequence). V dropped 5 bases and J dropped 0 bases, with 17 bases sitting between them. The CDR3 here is CASSLISGPSSYEQYF. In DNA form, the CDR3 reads TGTGCCAGCAGCCTAATCTCGGGACCGAGCTCCTACGAGCAGTACTTC.

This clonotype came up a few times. In nucleotides, the CDR3 is TGTGCCAGCAGCCGAGGGGATACGAGCACAGATACGCAGTATTTT. Protein product: CASSRGDTSTDTQYF. The chain combines TRBV14 with TRBJ2-3; possibly TRBD1 or TRBD2 for D (5 bases each). The CDR3 totals 15 residues. V was clipped by 4 bases and J by 0 bases, with 11 bases between them. Germline loops: CDR1 SGHDN, CDR2 FVKESK.

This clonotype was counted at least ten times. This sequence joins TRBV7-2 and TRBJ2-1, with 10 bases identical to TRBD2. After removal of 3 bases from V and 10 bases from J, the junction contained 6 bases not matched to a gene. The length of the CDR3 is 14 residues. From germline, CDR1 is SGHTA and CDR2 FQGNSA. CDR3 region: CASSFSSGGHEQFF. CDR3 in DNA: TGTGCCAGCAGCTTCAGTAGCGGGGGGCACGAGCAGTTCTTC.

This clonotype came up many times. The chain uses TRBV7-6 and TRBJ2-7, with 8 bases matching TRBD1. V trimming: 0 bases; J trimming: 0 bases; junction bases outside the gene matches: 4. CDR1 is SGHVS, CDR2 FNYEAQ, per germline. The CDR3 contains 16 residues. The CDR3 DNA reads TGTGCCAGCAGCTTAGCGGGACAGGAGGTCTCCTACGAGCAGTACTTC. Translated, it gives CASSLAGQEVSYEQYF.

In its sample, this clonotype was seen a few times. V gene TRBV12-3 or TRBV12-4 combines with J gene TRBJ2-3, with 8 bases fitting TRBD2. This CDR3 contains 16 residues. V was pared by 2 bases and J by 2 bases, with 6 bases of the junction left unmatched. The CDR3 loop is CASSLNYGGDTDTQYF. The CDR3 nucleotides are TGTGCCAGCAGTTTAAATTACGGGGGGGACACAGATACGCAGTATTTT.

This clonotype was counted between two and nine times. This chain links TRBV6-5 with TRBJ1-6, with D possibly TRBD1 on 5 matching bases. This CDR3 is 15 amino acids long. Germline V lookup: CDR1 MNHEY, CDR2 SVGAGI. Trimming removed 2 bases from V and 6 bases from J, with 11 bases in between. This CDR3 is CASSYATGLNSPLHF. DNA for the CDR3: TGTGCCAGCAGTTACGCAACAGGACTTAATTCACCCCTCCACTTT.

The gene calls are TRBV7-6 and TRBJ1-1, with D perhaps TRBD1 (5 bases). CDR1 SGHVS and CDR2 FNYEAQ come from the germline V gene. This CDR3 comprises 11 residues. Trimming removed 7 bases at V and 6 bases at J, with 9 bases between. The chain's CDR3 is CASTWGAEAFF. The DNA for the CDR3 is TGTGCCAGCACCTGGGGGGCTGAAGCTTTCTTT.

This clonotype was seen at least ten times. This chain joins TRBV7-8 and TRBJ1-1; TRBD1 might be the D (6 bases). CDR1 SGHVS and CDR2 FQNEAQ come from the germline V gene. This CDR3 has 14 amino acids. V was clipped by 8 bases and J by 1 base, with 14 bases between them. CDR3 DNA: TGTGCCAGCCAGGGGAATCTCGGGAACACTGAAGCTTTCTTT. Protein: CASQGNLGNTEAFF.

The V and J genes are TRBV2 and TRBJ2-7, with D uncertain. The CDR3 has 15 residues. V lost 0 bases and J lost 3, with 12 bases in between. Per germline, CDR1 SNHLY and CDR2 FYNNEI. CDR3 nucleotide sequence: TGTGCCAGCAGTGAAGCGCAGCCGCGTCGCTACGAGCAGTACTTC. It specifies CASSEAQPRRYEQYF.